This T cell receptor beta chain was sequenced for a study of cytomegalovirus exposure and HLA in healthy donors. The study's findings and limits: Several top significant clusters appeared, in a later analysis, to be linked to common viral pathogens.

The CDR3 spans 13 residues. With 6 bases removed from V and 1 base from J, the gap between germline ends came to 9 bases. Germline CDR1 is KGHSH and CDR2 is LQKENI. With regard to this clone: Its antigen is not known. Distinct nucleotide sequences in the sample also encode this CDR3.

This PCR relied on a set of 60 Vbeta primers and 13 Jbeta primers. The data were produced by immunoSEQ multiplex PCR, yet TCRdb's version contains in-frame clones alone and is incomplete. This table has 100,000 to 150,000 clones, about 74% appearing once. The origin of this receptor is a woman in her 50s in good health and CMV-seropositive. The material sequenced was PBMCs. The V and J genes are TRBV18 and TRBJ1-2; D possibly corresponds to TRBD1 (5 bases). The CDR3: CASSPDSNYGYTF. The CDR3 region has the DNA TGTGCCAGCTCCCCCGACAGTAACTATGGCTACACCTTC. Complete variable domain (other parts from reference TRBV18 and TRBJ1-2): NAGVMQNPRHLVRRRGQEARLRCSPMKGHSHVYWYRQLPEEGLKFMVYLQKENIIDESGMPKERFSAEFPKEGPSILRIQQVVRGDSAAYFCASSPDSNYGYTFGSGTRLTVV.